The 24 T cell receptor beta chains in this list originate from one sample, sequenced in a study of chemoradiotherapy in HPV16-positive cancers. This table comes from immunoSEQ multiplex PCR, and its TCRdb copy is limited to in-frame clones, with some not included. The table has 6,500 to 8,500 clones, approximately 90% seen once. The sample consisted of tumor tissue, taken from a patient who underwent chemoradiotherapy. These receptors all stem from a human donor with HPV-associated anogenital cancer.

V gene TRBV9 combines with J gene TRBJ1-2; D not resolved. CDR3 length equals 12 residues. V lost 2 bases, J lost 4 bases, and 6 bases lay in between. Germline V lookup: CDR1 SGDLS, CDR2 YYNGEE. DNA for the CDR3: TGTGCCAGCAGCGTGGGGTTCTATGGCTACACCTTC. Encoded protein: CASSVGFYGYTF.

The V gene is TRBV7-2, the J gene TRBJ1-2; TRBD1 matches 7 bases. Losses at the gene ends were 5 bases for V and 5 bases for J; bases not matched to a gene: 11. The CDR3 covers 15 residues. Germline CDR1 SGHTA, CDR2 FQGNSA. In DNA, the CDR3 is TGTGCCAGCAGCCCCCAAACAGGGGAGCGGTATGGCTACACCTTC. It is translated as CASSPQTGERYGYTF.

This chain links TRBV5-1 with TRBJ2-7, with D tentatively TRBD2 (5 bases). The length of the CDR3 is 15 residues. Germline lookup yields CDR1 SGHRS and CDR2 YFSETQ. V lost 1 base and J 7 bases, leaving 18 bases between the germline ends. CDR3 in amino acids: CASSLSGRGTWEQYF. CDR3 nucleotides: TGCGCCAGCAGCTTGTCCGGACGGGGAACGTGGGAGCAGTACTTC.

This chain links TRBV19 with TRBJ1-1; 9 nucleotides match TRBD1. Germline CDR1 and CDR2: LNHDA and SQIVND (reference sequence). The CDR3 is made up of 15 amino acids. Trimming took 4 bases from V and 5 from J; bases not matched to a gene: 8. The CDR3 nucleotides read TGTGCCAGTAGTAAGGTCCTGGGGACAGGGACTGAAGCTTTCTTT. This translates into CASSKVLGTGTEAFF.

The V and J genes are TRBV9 and TRBJ2-1, with 7 nucleotides matching TRBD2. The CDR3 consists of 16 residues. With 3 bases clipped from V and 0 bases from J, the junction kept 6 bases outside the gene matches. Germline V gene sequence: CDR1 SGDLS, CDR2 YYNGEE. CDR3 DNA: TGTGCCAGCAGCGGGGGACTACCTGCCTCCTACAATGAGCAGTTCTTC. Amino acids: CASSGGLPASYNEQFF.

This clone came up once. This chain joins TRBV9 and TRBJ1-1; 11 bases are shared with TRBD1. This CDR3 is 16 amino acids long. Germline V gene sequence: CDR1 SGDLS, CDR2 YYNGEE. The J segment lost 4 bases and the V segment lost 0 bases, leaving 5 bases of the junction unmatched. The CDR3 DNA follows: TGTGCCAGCAGCGTAGGAATCGGGACAGGGGGCACTGAAGCTTTCTTT. Protein sequence: CASSVGIGTGGTEAFF.

The chain carries TRBV5-6 and TRBJ2-7; 7 positions agree with TRBD1. The junction had 9 bases not matched to a gene; V was cut back by 3 bases and J by 6 bases. CDR1 is SGHDT, CDR2 YYEEEE, per germline. The CDR3 is made up of 14 amino acids. CDR3 nucleotides: TGTGCCAGCAGCTCCCGGGACAGTTGGATCGAGCAGTACGTC. It translates to CASSSRDSWIEQYV.

V usage is TRBV13 and J usage is TRBJ2-5, with D perhaps TRBD2 (6 bases). This CDR3 has 17 residues. The V and J ends lost 0 bases and 5 bases respectively, with 19 bases between them. Looked up from germline, CDR1 is PRHDT and CDR2 is FYEKMQ (reference sequence). CDR3 region: CASSLGGRGGEVETQYF. CDR3 DNA sequence: TGTGCCAGCAGCTTAGGGGGTAGGGGAGGTGAGGTGGAGACCCAGTACTTC.

The CDR3 DNA is TGTGCCAGCAGTTTATCGGTGGGGGGGTACAATGAGCAGTTCTTC. This sequence encodes CASSLSVGGYNEQFF. The chain links TRBV27 to TRBJ2-1; 7 nucleotides line up with TRBD2. Per germline, CDR1 MNHEY and CDR2 SMNVEV (reference sequence). The CDR3 has 15 residues. V shed 0 bases and J 4 bases; nucleotides not matched to a gene: 3.

The chain employs TRBV6-5 and TRBJ1-1, with TRBD1 as a possible D gene (5 bases). The CDR3 has 15 amino acids. Germline CDR1 and CDR2: MNHEY and SVGAGI. The germline V and J ends were trimmed by 0 bases and 5 bases, with 13 bases remaining between them. The CDR3 nucleotides read TGTGCCAGCAGTTACTCAGGACATGGCGGGACTGAAGCTTTCTTT. Translation: CASSYSGHGGTEAFF.

This clone was counted a single time. J is TRBJ1-1 and V is TRBV6-6, with D perhaps matching TRBD1 (5 bases). The V gene lost 4 bases and the J gene lost 1 base, with 13 bases spanning the gap. This CDR3 comprises 15 residues. CDR1 and CDR2 (germline): MNHNY, SVGAGI (reference sequence). This CDR3 is CASSSRDAQNTEAFF. CDR3 DNA: TGTGCCAGCAGTTCCCGGGACGCTCAGAACACTGAAGCTTTCTTT.

The rearrangement uses TRBV7-2 and TRBJ2-3; D may correspond to TRBD1 or TRBD2 (5 bases each). The V gene lost 3 bases and the J gene lost 8 bases, with 15 bases spanning the gap. The CDR3 consists of 14 residues. Germline CDR1 SGHTA, CDR2 FQGNSA. DNA for the CDR3: TGTGCCAGCAGCTTTTATCTCGAGGGGTCTACGCAGTATTTT. This translates into CASSFYLEGSTQYF.

The genes are TRBV11-2 and TRBJ2-7; D is ambiguous. The CDR3 runs 14 residues. Germline CDR1 and CDR2: SGHAT and FQNNGV. Trimming shortened V by 2 bases and J by 6 bases, and 14 bases separated the two germline ends. CDR3 nucleotide sequence: TGTGCCAGCAGCTTAAGGCAGACGCCTTCCGAGCAGTACGTC. It codes for CASSLRQTPSEQYV.

This clone was picked up a small number of times. This chain joins TRBV29-1 and TRBJ1-3; no definite D call. V lost 1 base and J 0 bases, leaving 4 bases between the germline ends. The CDR3 totals 13 residues. Germline V gene lookup returns CDR1 SQVTM and CDR2 ANQGSEA. CDR3 sequence (DNA): TGCAGCGTTGAAGTTAGCTCTGGAAACACCATATATTTT. This gives the protein CSVEVSSGNTIYF.

This rearrangement joins TRBV2 to TRBJ2-5; a weak D match, TRBD1 (5 bases). CDR3 length: 15 residues. Trimming left V 9 bases short and J 2 bases short, with 19 bases between. Germline CDR1 SNHLY, CDR2 FYNNEI. CDR3 loop: CASIRRRRGQETQYF. CDR3 DNA: TGTGCCAGTATCCGAAGACGAAGGGGTCAAGAGACCCAGTACTTC.

This chain connects TRBV19 to TRBJ2-4; D could derive from TRBD1 or TRBD2 (6 bases each). V lost 4 bases, J lost 3 bases, and 13 bases lay in between. Germline V CDR1 and CDR2: LNHDA, SQIVND (reference sequence). This CDR3 contains 15 residues. CDR3 sequence: CASSTRLGGKNIQYF. CDR3 nucleotides: TGTGCCAGTAGTACCCGACTAGGGGGCAAAAACATTCAGTACTTC.

This chain joins TRBV6-5 and TRBJ1-1; D is ambiguous. The germline gives CDR1 MNHEY, CDR2 SVGAGI. The CDR3 is 16 amino acids. Trimming removed 1 base at V and 4 bases at J, with 16 bases between. This CDR3 is CASSYFSREDGTEAFF. CDR3 coding DNA: TGTGCCAGCAGTTACTTTTCACGGGAGGATGGCACTGAAGCTTTCTTT.

V is TRBV7-9 and J is TRBJ2-3, with 10 nucleotides matching TRBD1. This CDR3 comprises 14 residues. The germline gives CDR1 SEHNR, CDR2 FQNEAQ (reference sequence). With V trimmed by 4 bases and J by 5 bases, 3 bases remained unmatched. The CDR3 nucleotides are TGTGCCAGCAGCTCAAGGACAGGGGGAGATACGCAGTATTTT. Protein product: CASSSRTGGDTQYF. Using reference TRBV7-9 and TRBJ2-3 for the parts outside the CDR3, the full variable domain is DTGVSQNPRHKITKRGQNVTFRCDPISEHNRLYWYRQTLGQGPEFLTYFQNEAQLEKSRLLSDRFSAERPKGSFSTLEIQRTEQGDSAMYLCASSSRTGGDTQYFGPGTRLTVL.

The gene calls are TRBV7-2 and TRBJ2-1; 7 bases align to TRBD2. Germline lookup yields CDR1 SGHTA and CDR2 FQGNSA. The CDR3 runs to 17 residues. V gave up 6 bases and J gave up 6 bases; unmatched junction bases: 17. The CDR3 DNA reads as TGTGCCAGCAGACAAGGAGGCGGGAGTCTTCGGACCAATGAGCAGTTCTTC. This encodes CASRQGGGSLRTNEQFF.

The genes are TRBV6-1 and TRBJ1-2, with 10 nucleotides matching TRBD1. The CDR3 length is 14 residues. Unmatched junction bases numbered 7, after V lost 5 bases and J lost 7 bases. CDR1 MNHNS and CDR2 SASEGT come from the germline V gene. The CDR3, as DNA: TGTGCCAGCAGTTTCGGACAGGGGGTTGGTGGCTACACCTTC. This sequence encodes CASSFGQGVGGYTF.

V and J are TRBV2 and TRBJ2-1; D unclear. Trimming stripped 8 bases from V and 7 bases from J, with 15 bases between. The CDR3 totals 13 residues. The V gene's germline CDR1 is SNHLY and CDR2 FYNNEI. The CDR3 nucleotides are TGTGCCAGCGCCAGATTTACGGAAAATGAGCAGTTCTTC. Translating it yields CASARFTENEQFF.

This chain connects TRBV2 to TRBJ1-1; D call uncertain. The CDR3 is made up of 15 amino acids. V was trimmed by 5 bases and J by 0 bases, leaving 13 bases between them. Germline V CDR1 and CDR2: SNHLY, FYNNEI. As DNA, the CDR3 is TGTGCCAGCAGTAGGCTGGCCCTGTTGAACACTGAAGCTTTCTTT. Protein product: CASSRLALLNTEAFF.

The chain combines TRBV27 with TRBJ2-7; D uncertain. Germline lookup yields CDR1 MNHEY and CDR2 SMNVEV (reference sequence). The CDR3 consists of 13 residues. The V gene lost 5 bases and the J gene lost 3 bases, with 11 bases spanning the gap. The CDR3 sequence is CASSVIDGYEQYF. The CDR3 bases are TGTGCCAGCAGTGTCATAGACGGCTACGAGCAGTACTTC.

In this sample, this clone turned up once. The gene calls are TRBV6-6 and TRBJ2-3; no clear D. The length of the CDR3 is 12 residues. V lost 4 bases and J lost 3, with 5 bases in between. The germline V gene encodes CDR1 MNHNY and CDR2 SVGAGI (reference sequence). The CDR3 DNA sequence: TGTGCCAGCAGTTCGCGGACAGATACGCAGTATTTT. Protein: CASSSRTDTQYF.